The 23 T cell receptor beta chains presented below share a single source sample, sequenced in a study of T cell changes during pregnancy in multiple sclerosis. Generated by immunoSEQ multiplex PCR, the TCRdb table keeps only in-frame clones and is missing some. Of around 99,000 clones listed, 92% are singletons. The specimen was peripheral blood, collected in the first trimester of pregnancy. The receptors derive from a female donor with multiple sclerosis, enrolled in a pregnancy study.

The rearrangement joins TRBV9 to TRBJ2-2, with unresolved D. This CDR3 is 14 amino acids long. The germline CDR1 and CDR2 sequences are SGDLS and YYNGEE. V lost 0 bases and J lost 3, with 6 bases in between. The CDR3: CASSVAPDTGELFF. CDR3 DNA sequence: TGTGCCAGCAGCGTAGCTCCAGACACCGGGGAGCTGTTTTTT.

This clone has a single count. V usage is TRBV11-2 and J usage is TRBJ2-1; no definite D call. Germline V gene lookup returns CDR1 SGHAT and CDR2 FQNNGV. The V and J ends lost 6 bases and 0 bases respectively, with 12 bases between them. CDR3 length equals 15 residues. This chain's CDR3 is CASRQAYSSYNEQFF. The CDR3 coding sequence is TGTGCCAGCAGACAAGCGTATAGCTCCTACAATGAGCAGTTCTTC.

This chain links TRBV10-1 with TRBJ2-5, with 7 bases that match TRBD2. V was pared by 5 bases and J by 3 bases, with 3 bases of the junction left unmatched. This CDR3 has 13 amino acids. Germline V gene data show CDR1 as WNHNN and CDR2 as SYGVQD (reference sequence). The CDR3 spells CASSMGLKETQYF. The CDR3 DNA is TGCGCCAGCAGTATGGGACTAAAAGAGACCCAGTACTTC.

The chain is built from TRBV30 and TRBJ2-7; 9 bases match TRBD2. Trimming cost V 4 bases and J 0 bases; bases outside gene matches: 7. Germline V gene lookup returns CDR1 GTSNPN and CDR2 SVGIG (reference sequence). The CDR3 length is 15 residues. CDR3 sequence reads: CAWTSGEGFSYEQYF. The DNA for the CDR3 is TGTGCCTGGACTAGCGGGGAGGGCTTCTCCTACGAGCAGTACTTC.

The V call is TRBV30, the J call TRBJ1-1; no clear D. The germline gives CDR1 GTSNPN, CDR2 SVGIG (reference sequence). This CDR3 is built from 13 residues. Trimming took off 0 bases at V and 1 base at J, with 6 bases between the two ends. CDR3 amino acids: CAWSVFGNTEAFF. The CDR3 coding sequence is TGTGCCTGGAGTGTTTTCGGGAACACTGAAGCTTTCTTT.

The chain is built from TRBV6-5 and TRBJ2-1, with TRBD1 matching 11 bases. The CDR3 contains 15 residues. CDR1 and CDR2 from the germline V gene are MNHEY and SVGAGI. V lost 5 bases and J lost 3; bases outside the gene matches: 3. This chain's CDR3 is CASSGTGGLYNEQFF. Written as DNA, the CDR3 is TGTGCCAGCAGTGGGACAGGGGGACTCTACAATGAGCAGTTCTTC.

This clone has a handful of counts. CDR3 sequence (DNA): TGTGCCTGGGCCGACAGGGGTAACAATCAGCCCCAGCATTTT. Its protein is CAWADRGNNQPQHF. V is TRBV30 and J is TRBJ1-5; TRBD1 matches 8 bases. J was trimmed by 3 bases and V by 5 bases; bases with no gene match: 6. From germline, CDR1 is GTSNPN and CDR2 SVGIG (reference sequence). The CDR3 contains 14 residues.

CDR3 coding DNA: TGTGCCAGCAGAAGACCGCTTGGCGGGACCTACGAGCAGTACTTC. It codes for CASRRPLGGTYEQYF. The rearrangement uses TRBV28 and TRBJ2-7, with D possibly matching TRBD2 (6 bases). Germline V gene data show CDR1 as MDHEN and CDR2 as SYDVKM. V lost 6 bases, J lost 2 bases, and 17 bases lay in between. The CDR3 extends over 15 amino acids.

The gene calls are TRBV19 and TRBJ1-5; 7 bases match TRBD1. The trim removed 5 bases at V and 4 bases at J, leaving 5 bases unmatched. CDR1 and CDR2 from the germline V gene are LNHDA and SQIVND (reference sequence). The CDR3 runs to 14 residues. The CDR3 nucleotides read TGTGCCAGTAGTCTCGACAGGGTTAATCAGCCCCAGCATTTT. The encoded protein is CASSLDRVNQPQHF. Full variable domain (missing parts from reference TRBV19 and TRBJ1-5): DGGITQSPKYLFRKEGQNVTLSCEQNLNHDAMYWYRQDPGQGLRLIYYSQIVNDFQKGDIAEGYSVSREKKESFPLTVTSAQKNPTAFYLCASSLDRVNQPQHFGDGTRLSIL.

In DNA, the CDR3 is TGTGCCACCAGCAACAGTTACGAGCAGTACTTC. This sequence encodes CATSNSYEQYF. This sequence joins TRBV15 and TRBJ2-7; D is ambiguous. V shed 4 bases and J shed 4 bases, with 5 bases lying between them. In germline, CDR1 is LNHNV, CDR2 YYDKDF (reference sequence). The CDR3 extends over 11 amino acids.

V gene TRBV28 combines with J gene TRBJ2-1; TRBD2 is a possible D gene (5 bases). CDR1 is MDHEN, CDR2 SYDVKM, per germline. The germline V and J ends were trimmed by 11 bases and 9 bases, with 17 bases remaining between them. This CDR3 spans 12 amino acids. The CDR3 DNA follows: TGTGCCTCGTCCCCCTTGAGCGGTGAGCAGTTCTTC. Encoded protein: CASSPLSGEQFF.

The gene calls are TRBV5-6 and TRBJ2-3; 7 nucleotides match TRBD2. The CDR3 has 15 amino acids. Germline V gene lookup returns CDR1 SGHDT and CDR2 YYEEEE. With V trimmed by 0 bases and J by 6 bases, 7 bases remained unmatched. CDR3 coding DNA: TGTGCCAGCAGCTTGGGTGGGAGGGCCGCCGATACGCAGTATTTT. Amino acid sequence: CASSLGGRAADTQYF.

The rearrangement joins TRBV28 to TRBJ1-5; TRBD1 aligns across 8 bases. Germline values: CDR1 MDHEN, CDR2 SYDVKM. The length of the CDR3 is 13 residues. J was trimmed by 6 bases and V by 6 bases; bases with no gene match: 4. The CDR3 reads CASRLGQGQPQHF. CDR3 in DNA: TGTGCCAGCAGGCTCGGACAGGGTCAGCCCCAGCATTTT.

This clone was seen just once. V usage is TRBV5-1 and J usage is TRBJ1-4; 9 bases line up with TRBD1. CDR3 length equals 17 residues. The J segment lost 0 bases and the V segment lost 0 bases, leaving 3 bases of the junction unmatched. Germline V gene lookup returns CDR1 SGHRS and CDR2 YFSETQ. As DNA, the CDR3 is TGCGCCAGCAGCTTGGACAGGGGGCGAGCAACTAATGAAAAACTGTTTTTT. Encoded protein: CASSLDRGRATNEKLFF.

The V gene is TRBV29-1, the J gene TRBJ2-5, with 15 bases lining up with TRBD2. Trimming at V came to 5 bases and at J to 9 bases, leaving 10 bases not matched to a gene. Germline-derived CDR1 and CDR2 are SQVTM and ANQGSEA. This CDR3 comprises 15 residues. The CDR3 here is CSVSGLAGGPRSQYF. The DNA for the CDR3 is TGCAGCGTTTCAGGACTAGCGGGAGGGCCAAGGTCCCAGTACTTC.

The chain has TRBV6-5 and TRBJ1-1; 7 nucleotides match TRBD1. Germline values: CDR1 MNHEY, CDR2 SVGAGI. This CDR3 comprises 14 residues. V lost 5 bases and J lost 5; bases outside the gene matches: 8. In DNA, the CDR3 is TGTGCCAGCAGTATTAACAGGGGCCGGACTGAAGCTTTCTTT. Its protein product is CASSINRGRTEAFF.

The rearrangement links TRBV6-1 to TRBJ2-2, with D possibly matching TRBD1 (6 bases). The CDR3 sequence is 13 residues long. V shed 10 bases and J shed 7 bases, with 16 bases lying between them. Germline loops: CDR1 MNHNS, CDR2 SASEGT. The CDR3 spells CATRGLGHGELFF. In DNA, the CDR3 is TGTGCCACCAGGGGCTTGGGGCACGGGGAGCTGTTTTTT.

The chain links TRBV28 to TRBJ1-1, with 7 bases matching TRBD1. Per the germline V gene, CDR1 is MDHEN and CDR2 is SYDVKM. V was clipped by 7 bases and J by 3 bases; unmatched bases: 5. The length of the CDR3 is 13 residues. In DNA form, the CDR3 reads TGTGCCAGCAAAGGGGGCGCGTACACTGAAGCTTTCTTT. Amino acids: CASKGGAYTEAFF.

The J gene is TRBJ1-2, the V gene TRBV5-4; D is ambiguous. The CDR3 covers 12 residues. V lost 7 bases and J 8 bases, leaving 15 bases between the germline ends. Germline CDR1 is SGHNT and CDR2 is YYREEE (reference sequence). The CDR3, as DNA: TGTGCCAGCGGCGGACTGCAGGACGGCTACACCTTC. Protein product: CASGGLQDGYTF.

V gene TRBV28 combines with J gene TRBJ1-5, with D tentatively TRBD1 (5 bases). V lost 6 bases to trimming and J lost 4 bases, with 19 bases between them. Germline-derived CDR1 and CDR2 are MDHEN and SYDVKM. The CDR3 length is 16 residues. The CDR3 DNA reads as TGTGCCAGCAGCAGTCCCGGGGGTGTAGTTAATCAGCCCCAGCATTTT. Its protein is CASSSPGGVVNQPQHF.

The chain links TRBV6-5 to TRBJ2-1; 8 bases align to TRBD2. Germline CDR1 MNHEY, CDR2 SVGAGI. This CDR3 is 16 amino acids long. Losses at the gene ends were 4 bases for V and 4 bases for J; bases not matched to a gene: 9. The CDR3 loop reads CASSSYSGKLYNEQFF. In nucleotides, the CDR3 is TGTGCCAGCAGTTCCTATAGCGGGAAGCTATACAATGAGCAGTTCTTC.

The chain is built from TRBV4-2 and TRBJ2-1; 13 bases map to TRBD2. Germline CDR1 LGHNA, CDR2 YNFKEQ. The J segment lost 9 bases and the V segment lost 0 bases, leaving 8 bases of the junction unmatched. CDR3 length: 17 amino acids. CDR3 DNA: TGTGCCAGCAGCCAAGATAGAACTAGCGGGAGGGCCAGTGAGCAGTTCTTC. Amino acids: CASSQDRTSGRASEQFF.

The chain uses TRBV18 and TRBJ2-1; 9 nucleotides agree with TRBD2. The CDR3 runs 14 residues. Germline CDR1 KGHSH, CDR2 LQKENI. The ends lost 2 bases at V and 9 bases at J; junction bases unmatched: 5. The DNA of the CDR3 is TGTGCCAGCTCACCAGCGGGAGGGCAGGCTGAGCAGTTCTTC. Translating gives CASSPAGGQAEQFF.